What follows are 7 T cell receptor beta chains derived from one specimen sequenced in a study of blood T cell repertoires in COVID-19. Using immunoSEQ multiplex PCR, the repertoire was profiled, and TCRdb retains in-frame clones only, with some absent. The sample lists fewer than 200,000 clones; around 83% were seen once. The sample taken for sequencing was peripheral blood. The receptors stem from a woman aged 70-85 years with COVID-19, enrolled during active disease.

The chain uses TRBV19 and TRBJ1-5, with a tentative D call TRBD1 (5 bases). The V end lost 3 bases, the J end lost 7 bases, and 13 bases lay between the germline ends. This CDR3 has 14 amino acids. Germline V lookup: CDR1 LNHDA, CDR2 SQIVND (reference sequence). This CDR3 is CASSMGQGWQPQHF. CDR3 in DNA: TGTGCCAGTAGTATGGGGCAGGGTTGGCAGCCCCAGCATTTT.

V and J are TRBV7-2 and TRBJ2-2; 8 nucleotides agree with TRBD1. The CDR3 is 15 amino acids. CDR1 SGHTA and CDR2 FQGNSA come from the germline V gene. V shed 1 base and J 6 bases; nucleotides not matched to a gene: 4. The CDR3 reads CASSLERQGSGELFF. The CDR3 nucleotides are TGTGCCAGCAGCTTAGAAAGACAGGGGTCCGGGGAGCTGTTTTTT.

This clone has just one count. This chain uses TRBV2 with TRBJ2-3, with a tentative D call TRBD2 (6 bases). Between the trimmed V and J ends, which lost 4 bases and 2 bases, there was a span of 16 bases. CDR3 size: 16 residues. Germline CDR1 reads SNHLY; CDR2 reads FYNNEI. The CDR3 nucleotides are TGTGCCAGCAGTGCAAGGGTGGGCGGGGTCACAGATACGCAGTATTTT. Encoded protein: CASSARVGGVTDTQYF. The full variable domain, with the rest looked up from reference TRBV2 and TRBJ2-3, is EPEVTQTPSHQVTQMGQEVILRCVPISNHLYFYWYRQILGQKVEFLVSFYNNEISEKSEIFDDQFSVERPDGSNFTLKIRSTKLEDSAMYFCASSARVGGVTDTQYFGPGTRLTVL.

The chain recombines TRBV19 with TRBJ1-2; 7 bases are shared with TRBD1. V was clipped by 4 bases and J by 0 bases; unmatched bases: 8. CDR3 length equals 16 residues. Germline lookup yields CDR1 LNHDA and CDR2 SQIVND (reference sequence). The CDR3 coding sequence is TGTGCCAGTAGTACCACAGGGGTGGAGGCTAACTATGGCTACACCTTC. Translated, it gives CASSTTGVEANYGYTF.

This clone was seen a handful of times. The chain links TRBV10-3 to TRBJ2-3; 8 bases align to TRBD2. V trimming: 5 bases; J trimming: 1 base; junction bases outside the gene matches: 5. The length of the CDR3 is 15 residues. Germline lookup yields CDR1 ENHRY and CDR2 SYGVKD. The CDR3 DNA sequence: TGTGCCATCAGTCAAAGCGGGAGAGGCACAGATACGCAGTATTTT. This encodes CAISQSGRGTDTQYF.

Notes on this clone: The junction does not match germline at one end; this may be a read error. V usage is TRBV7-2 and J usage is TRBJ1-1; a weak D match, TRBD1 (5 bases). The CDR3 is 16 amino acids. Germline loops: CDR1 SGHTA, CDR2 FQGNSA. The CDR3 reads CASSLRRQGGHTEAFF. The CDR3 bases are TGTGCCAGCAGCTTAAGACGCCAGGGAGGTCACACAGAAGCTTTCTTT.

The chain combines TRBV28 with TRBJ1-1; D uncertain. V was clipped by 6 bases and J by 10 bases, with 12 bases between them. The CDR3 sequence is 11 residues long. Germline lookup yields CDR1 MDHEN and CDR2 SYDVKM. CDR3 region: CASREEGSAFF. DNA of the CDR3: TGTGCCAGCAGAGAGGAGGGATCAGCTTTCTTT.